The source of this TCR beta chain is a study of technical replicates of blood from several donors. This CDR3 comprises 14 residues. Per the germline V gene, CDR1 is LNHDA and CDR2 is SQIVND (reference sequence). V trimming: 3 bases; J trimming: 5 bases; junction bases outside the gene matches: 4. Generated by immunoSEQ multiplex PCR, the TCRdb table keeps only in-frame clones and is missing some. The sample records around 77,000 clones, approximately 92% being singletons. This rearrangement joins TRBV19 to TRBJ2-7; 10 nucleotides agree with TRBD1. Sequencing used T cells isolated from PBMCs. This sequence originates from a human donor in good health. CDR3 nucleotides: TGTGCCAGTAGTATTTCCGGGACAGGGGACGAGCAGTACTTC. It is translated as CASSISGTGDEQYF.